The rows below give T cell receptor beta chains drawn from one sample of a study of cytomegalovirus exposure and HLA in healthy donors. Profiled with immunoSEQ multiplex PCR; TCRdb holds only in-frame clones, not every one. The table includes some 130,000 clones, about 72% detected once. The sequenced sample was PBMCs. The receptors derive from a man under 40 in good health and CMV-seropositive. The CDR3 runs from the conserved cysteine through the conserved F or W. A D gene is named only where the DNA matches it firmly. The listing skips clone size in some rows; elsewhere it reads once, few, many or a size class.

cdr3_nt cdr3_aa v_call d_call clone_size j_call
TGCAGCGTCTGGGGGGGACAGGCCGCAACTAATGAAAAACTGTTTTTT CSVWGGQAATNEKLFF TRBV29-1 TRBD1 . TRBJ1-4
TGTTCCAGCAGCTTAGGCAGCTCCTACGAGCAGTACTTC CSSSLGSSYEQYF TRBV7-9 . . TRBJ2-7
TGTGCCAGCAGCTTCACTAGCGGATTGGGGGATACGCAGTATTTT CASSFTSGLGDTQYF TRBV7-2 TRBD2 . TRBJ2-3
TGTGCCAGCAGCGGGAGAACTTGGATCTACCCAGATACGCAGTATTTT CASSGRTWIYPDTQYF TRBV9 . . TRBJ2-3
TGCGCCAGCACGCCGGGCAGGGACTACTCTGAAGCTTTCTTT CASTPGRDYSEAFF TRBV10-2 . . TRBJ1-1
TGTGCCAGCGGGCTAGCGGAGTACAATGAGCAGTTCTTC CASGLAEYNEQFF TRBV6-1 TRBD2 few TRBJ2-1
TGCGCCAGCAGCTTGGGACAGGGAGTGACCGGGGAGCTGTTTTTT CASSLGQGVTGELFF TRBV5-1 TRBD1 . TRBJ2-2
TGCGCCAGCAGCTTGCGGCTAGCGGGAGCCCTTGAGCAGTTCTTC CASSLRLAGALEQFF TRBV5-1 TRBD2 . TRBJ2-1
TGTGCCAGTAGGCAGGGGTCCCCTAGCAATCAGCCCCAGCATTTT CASRQGSPSNQPQHF TRBV19 . few TRBJ1-5
TGTGCCACCAGCAGAGAACTAGCGGGAGCCTACGAGCAGTACTTC CATSRELAGAYEQYF TRBV15 TRBD2 . TRBJ2-7
TGTGCCAGCAGCCACGGGGTATGGTTAGCACAGCAGTTCTTC CASSHGVWLAQQFF TRBV27 . . TRBJ2-1
TGTGCCAGCAGCTTGCAAACGGGACTAAACTACAATGAGCAGTTCTTC CASSLQTGLNYNEQFF TRBV7-2 TRBD2 . TRBJ2-1
TGTGCCAGCAGTTTACAGGGGGGAGCGAACACTGAAGCTTTCTTT CASSLQGGANTEAFF TRBV2 TRBD1 . TRBJ1-1
TGCGCCAGCAGCCCGCACAGGGGCACTAGCGGGAGGAGTATCTACGAGCAGTACTTC CASSPHRGTSGRSIYEQYF TRBV5-1 TRBD2 . TRBJ2-7
TGTGCCTCTAGGAGGGGAGATCGAGGCTACACCTTC CASRRGDRGYTF TRBV10-3 . . TRBJ1-2
TGCGCCAGCAGTTCCGGACTCCTCATAGATACGCAGTATTTT CASSSGLLIDTQYF TRBV5-1 . . TRBJ2-3
TGTGCCAGCAGTACGGGGACTAGCGGGAGCAACGAGCAGTACTTC CASSTGTSGSNEQYF TRBV28 TRBD2 few TRBJ2-7
TGCGCCAGCAGTCAAACAAGGGGGAGCGAAAAACTGTTTTTT CASSQTRGSEKLFF TRBV23-1 . . TRBJ1-4
TGTGCCAGCAGTTTAGGAGTGGCAGGGGGGAATCAGCCCCAGCATTTT CASSLGVAGGNQPQHF TRBV27 TRBD1 few TRBJ1-5
TGTGCCAGCAGTGGGACATTCTCCTACGAGCAGTACTTC CASSGTFSYEQYF TRBV25-1 . . TRBJ2-7
TGTGCCAGCAGCTATGCACAGGGGGCCCTCTTTATCAATGAGCAGTTCTTC CASSYAQGALFINEQFF TRBV11-2 TRBD1 . TRBJ2-1
TGTGCCAGCAGCTTGTTTACAGGGCTTTTGAATGAGCAGTTCTTC CASSLFTGLLNEQFF TRBV5-6 . . TRBJ2-1
TGTGCCAGCAGTTTACCAGGTAAAAGGTGTGGAAACACCATATATTTT CASSLPGKRCGNTIYF TRBV27 . . TRBJ1-3
TGTGCCAGCAGACGGGGCGGAGGGTATAGCAATCAGCCCCAGCATTTT CASRRGGGYSNQPQHF TRBV2 . . TRBJ1-5
TGTGCCAGCAGCCACACACGGTGGGAGGCCGACACCGGGGAGCTGTTTTTT CASSHTRWEADTGELFF TRBV4-2 . . TRBJ2-2
TGTGCCAGTAGTACCCGACCCGGGACAGGACAAGAGACCCAGTACTTC CASSTRPGTGQETQYF TRBV19 TRBD1 . TRBJ2-5
TGTGCCAGCAGCTTATGGGGGGAGGGAGGCAATGAGCAGTTCTTC CASSLWGEGGNEQFF TRBV7-2 TRBD2 . TRBJ2-1
TGTGCCAGCGCTTATAGCGGGAGGGGCTATGAGCAGTTCTTC CASAYSGRGYEQFF TRBV27 TRBD2 . TRBJ2-1
TGCGCCAGCAGCCAAAGAGGGTACTTGGGGGCGCCCCCAACTAATGAAAAACTGTTTTTT CASSQRGYLGAPPTNEKLFF TRBV4-1 . . TRBJ1-4
TGTGCCAGCAGTGGACTAGCGGGAGGGCCCGACGAGCAGTACTTC CASSGLAGGPDEQYF TRBV6-1 TRBD2 . TRBJ2-7
TGTGCCAGCAGCGGCCTAGGGACACCCCCCCGGGGCTACGAGCAGTACTTC CASSGLGTPPRGYEQYF TRBV2 . . TRBJ2-7
TGCGCCAGCAGCGCGATAGCGGGAGGTCCCTCCACTTGGCAGTTCTTC CASSAIAGGPSTWQFF TRBV5-1 TRBD2 . TRBJ2-1